This is a list of T cell receptor beta chains from one sample in a study of tumor-infiltrating lymphocytes in primary liver carcinoma. A single record per CDR3 protein comes from TCRdb applying MiXCR to the multiplex PCR reads. The profile shows approximately 210,000 distinct CDR3 sequences, approximately 65% of them singletons. Source material: peripheral blood. These TCRs come from a woman aged 55-70 years with primary liver carcinoma and hepatitis B virus infection. The CDR3 runs from the conserved cysteine through the conserved F or W. The D gene is left open where the match is weak. Size tells how often a clone was seen (once, few, many) or the class of an expanded clone, and some rows leave it out.

j_call v_call d_call clone_size cdr3_nt cdr3_aa
TRBJ2-7 TRBV24-1 TRBD2 few TGTGCCACCGCTTGGACTAGCGGGGATAGCTCCTACGAGCAGTACTTC CATAWTSGDSSYEQYF
TRBJ1-1 TRBV28 TRBD1 - TGTACCAGCAGACCTCAGGGGGGTGGCACTGAAGCTTTCTTT CTSRPQGGGTEAFF
TRBJ1-1 TRBV7-9 - - TGTGCCAGCAGCTTAGGGGCGACCGCTGAAGCTTTCTTT CASSLGATAEAFF
TRBJ2-1 TRBV11-1 - - TGTGCCTGCAGCTTAGCTGAGAAATTTTCCTGGAATGAGCAGTTTTTC CACSLAEKFSWNEQFF
TRBJ2-3 TRBV5-6 TRBD2 - TGTGCCAGCAGGCCAGCCTCCACTAGCGGGAGAACATATACGCAGTATTTT CASRPASTSGRTYTQYF
TRBJ2-2 TRBV11-2 TRBD2 - TGTGCCAGCGACATGACTAGCGGGGGCGGGGAGCTGTTTTTT CASDMTSGGGELFF
TRBJ2-1 TRBV10-1 TRBD2 few TGCGCCAGCAGTGATAGGCGGGAGGTTGGGTTTGGGGAGCAGTTCTTC CASSDRREVGFGEQFF
TRBJ1-1 TRBV30 - - TGTGCCTGGAGTTCGTGGGGCGGCCGGGGGAGCACTGAAGCTTTCTTT CAWSSWGGRGSTEAFF
TRBJ1-2 TRBV7-2 TRBD1 - TGTGCCAGCAGCTTCGCCGGGACAGCCATTTCTGGCTACACCTTC CASSFAGTAISGYTF
TRBJ2-4 TRBV11-3 TRBD1 - TGTGCCAGCAGCCCTCGGACAGGGCTGGCCAAAAACATCCGGTACTTC CASSPRTGLAKNIRYF
TRBJ2-7 TRBV5-6 TRBD2 - TGTGCCAGCAGCTCGGGACTAGCGGGAGTCGGGTCCTACGAGCAGTACTTC CASSSGLAGVGSYEQYF
TRBJ1-2 TRBV6-1 TRBD1 many TGTGCCAGCAGTGCCTGGACAGGGAGTTCCTATGGCTACACCTTC CASSAWTGSSYGYTF
TRBJ2-1 TRBV4-2 - many TGTGCCAGCAGCTTAGAGTCTTCCTACCCCGATGAGCAGTTCTTC CASSLESSYPDEQFF
TRBJ2-2 TRBV6-5 TRBD1 few TGTGCCAGCAGTTACATGGCAGGGGGCTTCACCGGGGAGCTGTTTTTT CASSYMAGGFTGELFF
TRBJ2-3 TRBV28 - - TGTGTCAGCAGTTGGGTCGGCACAGATACGCAGTATTTT CVSSWVGTDTQYF
TRBJ2-3 TRBV11-3 - - TGTGCCAACAGCTTACCCGGGACTCATAAAGGCACAGATACGCAGTATTTT CANSLPGTHKGTDTQYF
TRBJ2-3 TRBV11-2 TRBD2 - TGTGCCTGCAGCCAGAGACTAGCGGGAGTGGCAGATGCGCGGTATTTT CACSQRLAGVADARYF
TRBJ2-6 TRBV7-8 TRBD1 - TGTGCCAGCAGCATGGGTACACCAAGACAGGGGGCCAACTCCCTGACTTTC CASSMGTPRQGANSLTF
TRBJ2-3 TRBV11-3 - - TGTGCCAGCAGCCCGGTACTCGAAGATACACAGTATTTT CASSPVLEDTQYF
TRBJ1-1 TRBV5-5 - - TGCGCCAGCAGTTTGGGAGGGAATGAAGCTCTCTTT CASSLGGNEALF
TRBJ2-6 TRBV7-8 - - TGTGGCAGCAGCATGGGCACACCAAGACAGGGGGCCAACGTCCTGACTTTC CGSSMGTPRQGANVLTF
TRBJ2-7 TRBV6-6 - - TGTGCCAACAGCTCGGACAGTCCCATACTTCGGTACTTC CANSSDSPILRYF
TRBJ2-3 TRBV11-3 - - TGTGCCAGCAGCTTAGGTCGACATATTACAGATACGCGGTATTTT CASSLGRHITDTRYF
TRBJ1-2 TRBV11-3 TRBD1 many TGTGCCAGCAGCTCCGACCGGGACAGATGGGGCTACACCTTC CASSSDRDRWGYTF
TRBJ2-3 TRBV11-2 - medium-sized TGTGCCAGCAGCCGCACTTGGACAGGCACAGATACGCAGTATTTT CASSRTWTGTDTQYF
TRBJ2-5 TRBV11-2 - medium-sized TGTGCCAGCAGCCCCCAACGGACTCAAGAGACCCAGTACTTC CASSPQRTQETQYF
TRBJ1-1 TRBV11-2 - - TGTGCCAGCAGCTTTCCCGACAAGAAAACTGAAGCTTTCTTT CASSFPDKKTEAFF
TRBJ2-6 TRBV6-5 - few TGTGCCAGCAGCTGGGACAACTCTGGGGCCAACATCCTGACTTTC CASSWDNSGANILTF
TRBJ2-3 TRBV6-5 - many TGTGCCAGCAGCCCCCGTTGGGGGGCATCCCGAGATACGCAGTATTTT CASSPRWGASRDTQYF
TRBJ2-7 TRBV4-2 - - TGTGCCAGCAGCCAAGACTACACCACCTACGAGAAGTACTTC CASSQDYTTYEKYF
TRBJ2-1 TRBV12-5 TRBD2 - TGTGCTAGTGATCCCGAACTAGCGGGAGGTTTCGATGAGCAGTTCTTC CASDPELAGGFDEQFF
TRBJ2-1 TRBV12-3/TRBV12-4 - - TGTGCTAGTAGTTTATTCCCTCCCCTACTACTCAAACACGATGAGCAGTTCTTC CASSLFPPLLLKHDEQFF
TRBJ2-7 TRBV28 - - TGTGCCAGCAGTTTAGGTAGGCCCTACGAGCAGTACTTC CASSLGRPYEQYF
TRBJ2-7 TRBV5-6 - - TGTGTCAGCAGCTTGCAGGGATTCGCCTACGAGCAGTACTTC CVSSLQGFAYEQYF
TRBJ2-3 TRBV5-1 - - TGCTCCAGCAGCACGCGCCTAATGGGGCCCACAGATACGCAGTATTTT CSSSTRLMGPTDTQYF
TRBJ2-1 TRBV5-6 - few TGTGCCAGCAGCTTAGGAGGAAAATACGGGCAGTTCTTC CASSLGGKYGQFF
TRBJ1-4 TRBV12-3/TRBV12-4 - - TGTGCCAGCACGGGCCCTGAGGGTGAAAAACTGTTATTT CASTGPEGEKLLF
TRBJ2-7 TRBV28 TRBD2 few TGTGCCAGCAGTTTAAGACTAGCGGTCTACGAGCAGTACTTC CASSLRLAVYEQYF
TRBJ1-1 TRBV5-1 TRBD1 once TGCGCCAGCAGCTTCCGGCAGGGGGATTGGACTGAAGCTTTCTTT CASSFRQGDWTEAFF
TRBJ2-3 TRBV4-2 TRBD1 few TGTGCCAGCAGCCGACAGGGGAAATCAGATGCGCAGTATTTT CASSRQGKSDAQYF
TRBJ2-3 TRBV11-3 - many TGTGCCAGCAGCCTCGGACTTAGCGGCACAGATACGCAGTATTTT CASSLGLSGTDTQYF
TRBJ1-2 TRBV4-1 - many TGCGCCAGCAGCCAAGCGGGAAAGGGATCCGGTGGCTACACCTTC CASSQAGKGSGGYTF
TRBJ2-4 TRBV6-5 TRBD2 - TGTGCCAGCAGTTACGTCGAAGGACTAGTAGCCAAAAACATTCAGTACTTC CASSYVEGLVAKNIQYF
TRBJ2-7 TRBV7-9 - many TGTGCCAGCAGCTTAGCAGGGTCGAGGAACGAGCAGTACTTC CASSLAGSRNEQYF
TRBJ2-3 TRBV6-6 - many TGTGCCACCCTCCGGGACCCCACAGATACGCAGTATTTT CATLRDPTDTQYF
TRBJ1-3 TRBV6-6 - - TGTGCCAGCAGTACCCGGACAGCCGACTTGAACACCGTATATTTT CASSTRTADLNTVYF
TRBJ2-7 TRBV5-6 - - TGTGCCAGCAGCTTCGGGACTCTTCTTAGGGAGCAGTACTTC CASSFGTLLREQYF
TRBJ2-2 TRBV11-3 - - TGTGCCAGCAGCTTAACATGGGGCATCGGGGAGCTGTTTTTT CASSLTWGIGELFF
TRBJ2-3 TRBV5-4 - many TGTGCCAGCAGCCCCCCACTAGAGGGTACGCAGTATTTT CASSPPLEGTQYF
TRBJ2-2 TRBV4-2 TRBD2 once TGTGCCAACGGCCAAGAGGGGCGGGAGGTCACCGGGGAGCTGTTTTTT CANGQEGREVTGELFF
TRBJ2-3 TRBV11-2 - - TGTGTCAGCAGATTAGATCGTGAAGATACGCAGTATTTT CVSRLDREDTQYF
TRBJ2-7 TRBV12-3/TRBV12-4 - - TGTGCCAGCAGTTCAGAATACGAGCAGTACTTC CASSSEYEQYF
TRBJ1-2 TRBV28 TRBD1 many TGTGCCAGCATCGCCGGGACAGGGTCTAACTATGGCTACACCTTC CASIAGTGSNYGYTF
TRBJ2-7 TRBV5-4 - - TGCGCCAGCAGCTTGTGGCTGGGTGGCTACGAGCAGTACTTC CASSLWLGGYEQYF